Only a few counts were recorded for the clone carrying this T cell receptor beta chain. This sample was taken from a study of T cell changes during pregnancy in multiple sclerosis. In germline, CDR1 is LNHDA, CDR2 SQIVND (reference sequence). The CDR3 has 13 amino acids. V lost 4 bases to trimming and J lost 7 bases; unmatched junction nucleotides: 6. Method: immunoSEQ multiplex PCR; TCRdb's copy keeps in-frame clones and lacks some. The sample yields about 60,000 clones, about 89% seen once. The chain employs TRBV19 and TRBJ1-2; 7 positions match TRBD1. The source of this sequence is a female donor in good health, enrolled as a control in a pregnancy study. This specimen was CD4+ T cells from peripheral blood mononuclear cells, taken after pregnancy. CDR3 sequence (DNA): TGTGCCAGTAGTACTACAGGGGATGTTGGCTACACCTTC. The encoded protein is CASSTTGDVGYTF.